Included here is one TCR beta chain sequence, with context. Its antigen is still unknown. This sample is drawn from a study of Ad26.COV2.S vaccination and SARS-CoV-2 variants. Study background: Dosing was one shot or two shots 56 days apart.

This CDR3 has 13 residues. Germline V gene sequence: CDR1 SGHTS, CDR2 YDEGEE. Trimming cost V 3 bases and J 3 bases, with 9 bases left between them. Study-wide results and caveats: Once vaccination had occurred, spike-specific CD8+ and CD4+ T cell responses reportedly showed substantial breadth.

The treatment was: 15 to 20 received Ad26.COV2.S at low or high dose, single or two shots; a few received placebo; per-sample allocation not given. Sampling took place 63 days after the first vaccine or placebo injection. Donation was by an adult aged 18-55 years who was in Boston. The assay was immunoSEQ multiplex PCR, and TCRdb's table has in-frame clones only and misses some. The repertoire holds approximately 350,000 clones, with around 86% as singletons. The sequences come from peripheral blood, collected in a trial of Ad26.COV2.S vaccine versus placebo. The chain employs TRBV5-8 and TRBJ1-2; no clear D. This TCR derives from a person aged 18-65 years who received the Ad26.COV2.S COVID-19 vaccine or a placebo. Here the CDR3 DNA reads TGTGCCAGCAGCTCCGACTCGGACTATGGCTACACCTTC. It codes for CASSSDSDYGYTF.